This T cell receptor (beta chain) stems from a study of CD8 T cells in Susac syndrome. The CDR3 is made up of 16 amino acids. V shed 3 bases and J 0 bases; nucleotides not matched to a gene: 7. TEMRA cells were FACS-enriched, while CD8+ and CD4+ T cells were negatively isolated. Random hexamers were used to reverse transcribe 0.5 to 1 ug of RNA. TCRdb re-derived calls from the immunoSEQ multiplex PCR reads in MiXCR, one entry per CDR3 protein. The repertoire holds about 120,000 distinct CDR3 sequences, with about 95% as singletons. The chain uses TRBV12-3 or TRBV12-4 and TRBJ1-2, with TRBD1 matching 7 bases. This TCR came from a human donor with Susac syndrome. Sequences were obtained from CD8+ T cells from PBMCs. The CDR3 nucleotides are TGTGCCAGCAGTTTTCTGGGACAGCCTTCTAACTATGGCTACACCTTC. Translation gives CASSFLGQPSNYGYTF.